What follows is one T cell receptor beta chain and its context. This receptor's antigen is unknown. Per-base quality was not reported, and no clone a single base away is much larger than it. The library was produced with PCR. Sequenced using an Illumina HiSeq 2500. To reduce PCR and sequencing biases, unique molecular identifiers were incorporated into the TCR beta cDNA libraries. Per 1 to 10 million input T cells, approximately 500,000 cDNA molecules were obtained, such that each molecule approximated one T cell. The patient libraries were prepared and sequenced using the same protocol as the earlier healthy control dataset. Within a given batch, samples were prepared together, multiplexed and sequenced on the same HiSeq lane. In the authors' own workflow: Raw barcoded reads were processed with MIGEC, discarding single-read molecular identifier groups before consensus assembly and CDR3 extraction. Clonotype tables were post-analysed with VDJtools, normalizing diversity by down-sampling all datasets to the smallest sample size. Repertoire overlap clustering matched CDR3 amino acid but not nucleotide sequences to correct batch-related cross-sample contamination. TCRdb reprocessing: public reads trimmed at Q25 with fastp, clones called with MiXCR, in-frame beta chains kept. Rows with one shared CDR3 protein collapse into an entry with the most common genes and DNA. The V and J calls, along with clone size, are taken from TCRdb and not from the paper's own processing. Recorded for this sample are about 500,000 distinct CDR3 sequences; roughly 45% of them occurred a single time. About 12% of the sample is held by the ten biggest clonotypes.

The sample belongs to a study of post-analysis software for immune sequencing data (dated by TCRdb to 2013 to 2016). Looking at the study overall: Recorded disease courses included relapsing-remitting, secondary progressive and progressive-relapsing multiple sclerosis, with some patients lacking subtype annotation. The patient repertoires were compared against 11 previously published healthy control repertoires obtained from donors aged 6 to 25 years. A subset of samples was prepared in parallel using single-end sample barcoding, then pooled and co-amplified after Illumina adapter ligation.

Including cysteine and phenylalanine, the CDR3 has 12 amino acids. Of the read, only the CDR3 DNA is kept; its 36 bases are in frame from base 1. CDR1 and CDR2, looked up from the germline V gene (reference sequence), are DFQATT and SNEGSKA. Germline trimming: 4 bases from V, 2 bases from J; junction bases outside gene matches: 2. TCR beta repertoires were profiled from peripheral blood of approximately 13 young patients with multiple sclerosis to demonstrate the VDJtools post-analysis software. The patients with multiple sclerosis were children and adolescents between about 6 and 16 years of age. The study at large found these results: Multiple sclerosis patients had significantly lower normalized Chao1 diversity than controls, a result that suggests substantial peripheral T-cell clonal expansion. Patients showed significantly higher frequencies than controls for five TRBV segments, among them TRBV5-6, TRBV5-1 and TRBV20-1. The control group was slightly older than the multiple sclerosis patient group. Strong co-clustering of samples prepared in the same batch was shown by direct clustering with F measure, prompting a batch-effect correction.

The receptor was isolated from a girl aged 5-17 years with multiple sclerosis. The V and J segments used are TRBV20-1 and TRBJ2-7; TRBD2 agrees with 7 junctional bases. Sequencing used blood. The nucleotides are TGCAGTGCTACCGGGACTACCTACGAGCAGTACTTC. Its product reads: CSATGTTYEQYF.